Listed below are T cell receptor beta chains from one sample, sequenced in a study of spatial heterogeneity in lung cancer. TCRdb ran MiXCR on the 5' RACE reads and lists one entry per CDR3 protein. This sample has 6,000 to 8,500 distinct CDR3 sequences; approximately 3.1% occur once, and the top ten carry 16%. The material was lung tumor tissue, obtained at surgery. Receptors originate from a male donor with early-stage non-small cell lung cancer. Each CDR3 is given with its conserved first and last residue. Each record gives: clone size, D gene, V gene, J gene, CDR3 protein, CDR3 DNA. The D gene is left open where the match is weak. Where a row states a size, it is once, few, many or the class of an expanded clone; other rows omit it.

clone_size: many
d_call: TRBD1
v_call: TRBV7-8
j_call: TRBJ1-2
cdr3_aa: CASSWDSAPAGYGYTF
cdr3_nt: TGTGCCAGCAGCTGGGACAGCGCACCGGCGGGCTATGGCTACACCTTC

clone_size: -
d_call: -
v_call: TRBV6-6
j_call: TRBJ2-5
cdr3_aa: CASIAGKLRETQYF
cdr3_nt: TGTGCCAGCATCGCAGGGAAATTGAGGGAGACCCAGTACTTC

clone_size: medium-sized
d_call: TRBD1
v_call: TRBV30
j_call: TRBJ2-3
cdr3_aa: CACDRVGADTQYF
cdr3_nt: TGTGCCTGTGACAGGGTAGGGGCAGATACGCAGTATTTT

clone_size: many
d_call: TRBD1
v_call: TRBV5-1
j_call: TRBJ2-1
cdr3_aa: CASSSGTGLRNEQFF
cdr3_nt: TGCGCCAGCAGCTCCGGGACAGGCCTCAGGAATGAGCAGTTCTTC

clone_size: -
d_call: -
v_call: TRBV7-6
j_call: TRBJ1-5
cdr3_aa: CASSLGPRQPQHF
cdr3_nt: TGTGCCAGCAGCTTAGGACCTCGCCAGCCCCAGCATTTT

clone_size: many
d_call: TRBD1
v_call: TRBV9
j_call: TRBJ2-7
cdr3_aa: CASSPLLQGAHEQYF
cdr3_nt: TGTGCCAGCAGCCCCCTGCTCCAGGGGGCCCACGAGCAGTACTTC

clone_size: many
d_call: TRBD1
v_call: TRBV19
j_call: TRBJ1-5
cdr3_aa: CASSSPGQIFGQPQHF
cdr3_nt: TGTGCCAGTAGTTCCCCGGGACAGATTTTCGGACAGCCCCAGCATTTT

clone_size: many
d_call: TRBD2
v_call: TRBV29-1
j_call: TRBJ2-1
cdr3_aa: CSVEDRTSGILQIDEQFF
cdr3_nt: TGCAGCGTTGAAGATCGGACTAGCGGGATCTTGCAGATCGATGAGCAGTTCTTC

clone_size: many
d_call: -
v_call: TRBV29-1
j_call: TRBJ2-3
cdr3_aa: CSVQDQPDTQYF
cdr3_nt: TGCAGCGTCCAGGACCAGCCCGATACGCAGTATTTT

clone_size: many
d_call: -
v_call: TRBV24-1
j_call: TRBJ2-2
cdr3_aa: CATLSGSTGELFF
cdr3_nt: TGTGCCACCCTCTCGGGGTCCACAGGGGAGCTGTTTTTT

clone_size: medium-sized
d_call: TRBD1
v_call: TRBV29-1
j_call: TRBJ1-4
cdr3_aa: CSAGQSEKLFF
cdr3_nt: TGCAGCGCGGGACAGAGTGAAAAACTGTTTTTT

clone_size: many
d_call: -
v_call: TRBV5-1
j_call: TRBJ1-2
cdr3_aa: CASSFTQTNYGYTF
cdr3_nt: TGCGCCAGCAGCTTCACACAGACTAACTATGGCTACACCTTC

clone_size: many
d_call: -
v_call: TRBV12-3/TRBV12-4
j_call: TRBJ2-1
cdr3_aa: CASSPRDNEQFF
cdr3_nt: TGTGCCAGCAGTCCCCGAGACAATGAGCAGTTCTTC

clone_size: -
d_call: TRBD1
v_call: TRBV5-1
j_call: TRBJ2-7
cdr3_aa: CDSSSGTGADEQYF
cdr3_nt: TGCGACAGCAGCTCCGGGACAGGGGCCGACGAGCAGTACTTC

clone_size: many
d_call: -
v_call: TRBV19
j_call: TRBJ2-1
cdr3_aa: CASRTSMTSYNEQFF
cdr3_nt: TGTGCCAGTAGGACGTCGATGACTTCCTACAATGAGCAGTTCTTC

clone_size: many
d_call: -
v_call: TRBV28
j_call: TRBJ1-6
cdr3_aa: CASLTGDGSPLHF
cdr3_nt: TGTGCCAGCTTGACGGGGGACGGTTCACCCCTCCACTTT